These 18 T cell receptor beta chains were all obtained from the same sample, sequenced in a study of PD-L1 blockade in urothelial cancer. The time point was: pretreatment peripheral blood. Clones were sequenced by immunoSEQ multiplex PCR, and TCRdb holds only the in-frame ones, with some missing. The top ten hold about 2.9% of the sample, which has roughly 130,000 clones, about 88% seen once. Sequences were derived from PBMCs, sampled around atezolizumab (anti-PD-L1) treatment. These receptors all stem from a man aged 45-65 years with urothelial cancer.

The chain links TRBV6-1 to TRBJ2-7; D is perhaps TRBD2 (5 bases). V was clipped by 7 bases and J by 4 bases, with 17 bases between them. The CDR3 spans 14 residues. Germline loops: CDR1 MNHNS, CDR2 SASEGT. This chain's CDR3 is CASTALALRYEQYF. CDR3 nucleotide sequence: TGTGCCAGCACAGCCCTAGCTCTCAGATACGAGCAGTACTTC.

J is TRBJ1-2 and V is TRBV10-3, with D tentatively TRBD1 (6 bases). The CDR3 runs 15 residues. Germline assignment: CDR1 ENHRY and CDR2 SYGVKD. The V end was cut by 3 bases, the J end by 7 bases, with 18 bases between. CDR3 nucleotides: TGTGCCATCAGTGACAGGGGCCGGCCCCGCATTGGCTACACCTTC. The encoded protein is CAISDRGRPRIGYTF.

J is TRBJ2-1 and V is TRBV11-2; no clear D. Between the trimmed V and J ends, which lost 1 base and 0 bases, there was a span of 7 bases. Germline lookup yields CDR1 SGHAT and CDR2 FQNNGV. The CDR3 contains 15 residues. The CDR3 nucleotides read TGTGCCAGCAGCTTAGGGCGGAGCTCCTACAATGAGCAGTTCTTC. Its translation: CASSLGRSSYNEQFF.

As concerns this clone: The junction departs from germline at one end; a sequencing error may be responsible. J is TRBJ2-3 and V is TRBV11-2, with TRBD2 matching 15 bases. This CDR3 has 17 residues. Germline values: CDR1 SGHAT, CDR2 FQNNGV. CDR3 in amino acids: CAGSPGGTSGRFDTQYF. The CDR3 nucleotides read TGTGCCGGCAGCCCAGGAGGGACTAGCGGGAGGTTTGATACGCAGTATTTT.

The rearrangement links TRBV5-1 to TRBJ2-4, with D unclear. The germline V gene encodes CDR1 SGHRS and CDR2 YFSETQ. Trimming cost V 4 bases and J 6 bases, with 8 bases left between them. The CDR3 consists of 12 residues. CDR3 sequence (DNA): TGCGCCAGCAGCCCGGCAGGAAACATTCAGTACTTC. Protein product: CASSPAGNIQYF. The variable domain in full, with the rest retrieved from reference TRBV5-1 and TRBJ2-4, is KAGVTQTPRYLIKTRGQQVTLSCSPISGHRSVSWYQQTPGQGLQFLFEYFSETQRNKGNFPGRFSGRQFSNSRSEMNVSTLELGDSALYLCASSPAGNIQYFGAGTRLSVL.

The chain combines TRBV5-1 with TRBJ2-7; TRBD1 matches at 8 bases. Germline lookup yields CDR1 SGHRS and CDR2 YFSETQ. The CDR3 consists of 15 residues. Trimming removed 4 bases from V and 4 bases from J; junction bases left unmatched: 10. CDR3 residues: CASSDRQGHLYEQYF. In DNA form, the CDR3 reads TGCGCCAGCAGCGACCGACAGGGGCACCTATACGAGCAGTACTTC.

The rearrangement joins TRBV18 to TRBJ1-1; D gene ambiguous. Germline assignment: CDR1 KGHSH and CDR2 LQKENI. The CDR3 length is 15 residues. The V end was cut by 3 bases, the J end by 1 base, with 12 bases between. Written as DNA, the CDR3 is TGTGCCAGCTCACCTCAAGGCGCAGGGAACACTGAAGCTTTCTTT. Residues: CASSPQGAGNTEAFF.

The J gene is TRBJ1-5, the V gene TRBV11-2; D perhaps matches TRBD1 (5 bases). Deletions cut 6 bases from V and 6 bases from J, with 18 bases between. CDR1 is SGHAT, CDR2 FQNNGV, per germline. The CDR3 is 15 amino acids. CDR3 DNA: TGTGCCAGCAGTGTGGTGAGCGGGGGGATTCAGCCCCAGCATTTT. Residues: CASSVVSGGIQPQHF.

The chain joins TRBV7-9 to TRBJ2-3; TRBD2 matches at 14 bases. Germline V lookup: CDR1 SEHNR, CDR2 FQNEAQ (reference sequence). J lost 4 bases, V lost 5 bases, and 5 bases had no gene match. The CDR3 covers 16 residues. The CDR3 here is CASSPGLAGGPDTQYF. CDR3 sequence (DNA): TGTGCCAGCAGCCCTGGACTAGCGGGAGGCCCAGATACGCAGTATTTT.

This chain uses TRBV5-4 with TRBJ2-2; 7 nucleotides line up with TRBD2. CDR1 is SGHNT, CDR2 YYREEE, per germline (reference sequence). This CDR3 has 14 amino acids. V lost 7 bases to trimming and J lost 7 bases; unmatched junction nucleotides: 10. CDR3 sequence (DNA): TGTGCCAGCTCAAAAAGCGGGGTAGGCGGGGAGCTGTTTTTT. This translates into CASSKSGVGGELFF.

The chain recombines TRBV9 with TRBJ2-1; maybe TRBD2 (6 bases). Between the trimmed V and J ends, which lost 5 bases and 2 bases, there was a span of 11 bases. The CDR3 is made up of 14 amino acids. CDR1 is SGDLS, CDR2 YYNGEE, per germline. The CDR3 protein is CASSERVAYNEQFF. The CDR3, as DNA: TGTGCCAGCAGTGAGCGGGTAGCCTACAATGAGCAGTTCTTC.

This clone showed up just a few times. The rearrangement joins TRBV4-1 to TRBJ1-5, with no clear D. CDR3 size: 14 residues. Trimming shortened V by 0 bases and J by 7 bases, and 10 bases separated the two germline ends. CDR1 is MGHRA, CDR2 YSYEKL, per germline. The CDR3 loop is CASSQDYSKQPQHF. CDR3 DNA sequence: TGCGCCAGCAGCCAAGATTACTCGAAGCAGCCCCAGCATTTT.

This clone came up once. The chain uses TRBV7-9 and TRBJ1-2, with TRBD1 matching 10 bases. This CDR3 region has 14 residues. The junction had 3 bases not matched to a gene; V was cut back by 2 bases and J by 6 bases. Germline V gene data show CDR1 as SEHNR and CDR2 as FQNEAQ (reference sequence). The CDR3 protein is CASSLLGTGDGYTF. The CDR3, as DNA: TGTGCCAGCAGCTTACTCGGGACAGGGGATGGCTACACCTTC.

This sequence joins TRBV19 and TRBJ2-3; TRBD2 agrees at 10 bases. The ends lost 7 bases at V and 3 bases at J; junction bases unmatched: 7. Germline lookup yields CDR1 LNHDA and CDR2 SQIVND (reference sequence). The CDR3 spans 15 residues. The CDR3 nucleotides read TGTGCCAGTACCGGGCTAGCGGGAGCAACAGATACGCAGTATTTT. Translation: CASTGLAGATDTQYF.

The V gene is TRBV9, the J gene TRBJ2-1, with 11 bases fitting TRBD2. Looked up from germline, CDR1 is SGDLS and CDR2 is YYNGEE. The CDR3 is 15 residues long. Trimming at V came to 5 bases and at J to 5 bases, leaving 6 bases not matched to a gene. This chain's CDR3 is CASSVSGRANNEQFF. The CDR3 nucleotides are TGTGCCAGCAGTGTTAGCGGGAGGGCCAACAATGAGCAGTTCTTC.

The CDR3 spells CAISSKRDVRETQYF. The CDR3 DNA sequence: TGTGCCATCAGTTCCAAGCGGGACGTTAGGGAGACCCAGTACTTC. The V call is TRBV10-3, the J call TRBJ2-5, with 7 bases matching TRBD2. Germline assignment: CDR1 ENHRY and CDR2 SYGVKD. The CDR3 has 15 residues. V lost 5 bases, J lost 5 bases, and 11 bases stayed unmatched.

A word on this clone: Relative to the germline gene, one junction end is altered; a read error may explain this. V and J are TRBV25-1 and TRBJ2-3, with TRBD2 as a possible D gene (6 bases). The germline gives CDR1 MGHDK, CDR2 SYGVNS. The CDR3 has 16 amino acids. The chain's CDR3 is CASRESGGPSTDTQYF. CDR3 nucleotide sequence: TGTGCCAGCAGGGAATCCGGGGGACCTAGCACAGATACGCAGTATTTT.

The V call is TRBV18, the J call TRBJ2-2; TRBD1 might be the D (6 bases). CDR3 size: 15 residues. Germline CDR1 KGHSH, CDR2 LQKENI. V dropped 2 bases and J dropped 3 bases, with 10 bases sitting between them. The CDR3, as DNA: TGTGCCAGCTCACCAGCCAGGGGAGACACCGGGGAGCTGTTTTTT. The encoded protein is CASSPARGDTGELFF.